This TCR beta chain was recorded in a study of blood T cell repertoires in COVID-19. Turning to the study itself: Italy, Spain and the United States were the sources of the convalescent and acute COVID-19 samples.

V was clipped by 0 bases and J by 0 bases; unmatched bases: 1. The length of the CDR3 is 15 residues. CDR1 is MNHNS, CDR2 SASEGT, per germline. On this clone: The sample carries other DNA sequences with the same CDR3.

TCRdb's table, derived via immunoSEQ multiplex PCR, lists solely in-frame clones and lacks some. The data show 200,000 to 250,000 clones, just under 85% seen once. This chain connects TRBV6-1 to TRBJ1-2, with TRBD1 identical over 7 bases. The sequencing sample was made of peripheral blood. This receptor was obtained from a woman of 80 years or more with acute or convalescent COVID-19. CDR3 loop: CASSEAGTANYGYTF. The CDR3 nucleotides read TGTGCCAGCAGTGAAGCAGGGACAGCTAACTATGGCTACACCTTC.